The TCR beta chain under discussion was sequenced for a study of pediatric ulcerative colitis. Notes on the study in general: A couple of patients' blood samples yielded substantially fewer templates.

Concerning this clone itself: Its antigen is not known.

The rectum was sampled with one to two pinch biopsies at colonoscopy. This was a survey-level run. The data were produced by immunoSEQ multiplex PCR, yet TCRdb's version contains in-frame clones alone and is incomplete. The table lists more than 15,000 clones, approximately 74% of them singletons, with around 3.5% in the top ten. This clonotype originated in a girl between 10 and 17 years old with moderate ulcerative colitis. What was sequenced was gut tissue.

The CDR3 reads CASSLSAQGAITGELFF. The CDR3 DNA is TGTGCCAGCAGTTTATCGGCACAGGGGGCCATCACCGGGGAGCTGTTTTTT. The chain combines TRBV27 with TRBJ2-2; 9 positions match TRBD1. V shed 0 bases and J 4 bases; nucleotides not matched to a gene: 6. Germline lookup yields CDR1 MNHEY and CDR2 SMNVEV (reference sequence). This CDR3 region has 17 residues.